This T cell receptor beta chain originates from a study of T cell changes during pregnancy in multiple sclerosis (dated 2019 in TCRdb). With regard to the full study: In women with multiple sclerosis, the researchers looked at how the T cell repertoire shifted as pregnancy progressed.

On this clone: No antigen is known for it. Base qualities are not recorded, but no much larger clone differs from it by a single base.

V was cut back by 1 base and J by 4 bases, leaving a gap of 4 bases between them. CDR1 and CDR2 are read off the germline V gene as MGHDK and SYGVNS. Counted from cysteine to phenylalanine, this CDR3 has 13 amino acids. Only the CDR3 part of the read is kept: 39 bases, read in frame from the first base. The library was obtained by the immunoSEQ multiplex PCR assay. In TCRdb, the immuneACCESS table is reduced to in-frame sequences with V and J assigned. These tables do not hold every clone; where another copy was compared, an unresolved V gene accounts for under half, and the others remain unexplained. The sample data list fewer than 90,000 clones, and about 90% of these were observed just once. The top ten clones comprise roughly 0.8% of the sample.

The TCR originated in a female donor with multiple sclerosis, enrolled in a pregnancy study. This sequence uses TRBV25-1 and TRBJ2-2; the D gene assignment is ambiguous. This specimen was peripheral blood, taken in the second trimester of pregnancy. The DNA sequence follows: TGTGCCAGCAGTGAATTCCGCACCGGGGAGCTGTTTTTT. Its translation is CASSEFRTGELFF.